Listed here are 18 T cell receptor beta chains from one sample, sequenced in a study of cytomegalovirus exposure and HLA in healthy donors. Produced via immunoSEQ multiplex PCR; TCRdb's table is partial and in-frame only. The sample carries around 250,000 clones, about 90% recorded once. Material: PBMCs. The receptor set was obtained from a woman in her late teens or twenties in good health and CMV-seronegative.

This rearrangement joins TRBV12-2 to TRBJ2-7; the D call of TRBD2 is as the table states it, not checked on the DNA. TRBV12-2 is a documented pseudogene. The CDR3 covers 13 residues. This chain's CDR3 is CAEESPGSYEQYV. The CDR3 nucleotides are TGCGCTGAGGAGTCGCCGGGTTCCTACGAGCAGTACGTC.

The chain employs TRBV4-2 and TRBJ2-2, with D hard to call. The CDR3 runs to 20 residues. Germline-derived CDR1 and CDR2 are LGHNA and YNFKEQ. Trimming left V 1 base short and J 4 bases short, with 25 bases between. CDR3 protein: CASSQGMSPTRARVTGELFF. The CDR3 bases are TGTGCCAGCAGCCAAGGTATGAGTCCTACCAGAGCTCGGGTCACCGGGGAGCTGTTTTTT.

The chain couples TRBV4-3 to TRBJ2-1; 11 bases line up with TRBD1. Germline V lookup: CDR1 LGHNA, CDR2 YSLEER. With V trimmed by 0 bases and J by 7 bases, 5 bases remained unmatched. The CDR3 covers 16 residues. As DNA, the CDR3 is TGCGCCAGCAGCCAAGATTCGGGACAGGGGGGGAATGAGCAGTTCTTC. Translation gives CASSQDSGQGGNEQFF.

This chain uses TRBV6-6 with TRBJ1-2; D might be TRBD1 (6 bases). Germline V gives CDR1 MNHNY, CDR2 SVGAGI (reference sequence). The CDR3 loop spans 14 amino acids. Between the trimmed V and J ends, which lost 5 bases and 5 bases, there was a span of 15 bases. The CDR3 nucleotides are TGTGCCAGCAGTAAGGGGGACACCGGATATGGCTACACCTTC. It specifies CASSKGDTGYGYTF.

The rearrangement links TRBV15 to TRBJ2-7; weak D call: TRBD2 (7 bases). The CDR3 is 16 amino acids. Trimming removed 5 bases at V and 3 bases at J, with 20 bases between. Germline CDR1 LNHNV, CDR2 YYDKDF (reference sequence). In DNA form, the CDR3 reads TGTGCCACCAGCGGAATTTTGGCGGGGGCGGACTACGAGCAGTACTTC. It is translated as CATSGILAGADYEQYF.

The CDR3 DNA sequence: TGCACCTCATCAAAGGGCGGGAGCTATGGCTACACCTTC. This sequence encodes CTSSKGGSYGYTF. The chain recombines TRBV29-1 with TRBJ1-2, with D unclear. This CDR3 comprises 13 residues. Germline V gives CDR1 SQVTM, CDR2 ANQGSEA.

The table lists this clone with a few counts. The chain carries TRBV6-5 and TRBJ1-5, with a tentative D call TRBD1 (6 bases). From germline, CDR1 is MNHEY and CDR2 SVGAGI. The CDR3 runs to 12 residues. V lost 5 bases and J 7 bases, leaving 9 bases between the germline ends. The CDR3 DNA is TGTGCCAGCAGTACTCAGGGGCAGCCCCAGCATTTT. The encoded protein is CASSTQGQPQHF.

J is TRBJ2-7 and V is TRBV4-2, with D possibly matching TRBD2 (5 bases). This CDR3 spans 15 amino acids. Germline V CDR1 and CDR2: LGHNA, YNFKEQ. V dropped 0 bases and J dropped 4 bases, with 13 bases sitting between them. CDR3: CASSQEASRGYEQYV. CDR3 DNA: TGTGCCAGCAGCCAAGAGGCCTCCCGGGGATACGAGCAGTACGTC.

This clone has a handful of counts. The chain employs TRBV7-9 and TRBJ2-2; possibly TRBD1 for D (5 bases). The CDR3 consists of 12 residues. The V end lost 3 bases, the J end lost 7 bases, and 6 bases lay between the germline ends. Germline CDR1 SEHNR, CDR2 FQNEAQ (reference sequence). The CDR3 coding sequence is TGTGCCAGCAGCTTGGGGCGCGGGGAGCTGTTTTTT. Protein: CASSLGRGELFF.

The chain combines TRBV7-2 with TRBJ1-1; 7 positions agree with TRBD1. This CDR3 region has 14 residues. After removal of 5 bases from V and 9 bases from J, the junction contained 12 bases not matched to a gene. CDR1 is SGHTA, CDR2 FQGNSA, per germline. The DNA of the CDR3 is TGTGCCAGCAGCGGACAGGCCACGGGGGTAAAAGCTTTCTTT. Amino acid sequence: CASSGQATGVKAFF.

This clone has more than one count but fewer than ten. The chain joins TRBV18 to TRBJ1-6; TRBD1 might be the D (5 bases). This CDR3 has 15 amino acids. CDR1 and CDR2 (germline): KGHSH, LQKENI. The V gene lost 4 bases and the J gene lost 9 bases, with 16 bases spanning the gap. The DNA of the CDR3 is TGTGCCAGCTCACGAAATCGGGAGGGGAGTTCACCCCTCCACTTT. This sequence encodes CASSRNREGSSPLHF.

The table lists this clone with a count of one. This sample also contains other DNA sequences that code for the same CDR3. The J gene is TRBJ2-5, the V gene TRBV5-1, with D possibly TRBD2 on 6 matching bases. Germline CDR1 and CDR2: SGHRS and YFSETQ. Trimming left V 3 bases short and J 5 bases short, with 11 bases between. The CDR3 is 13 amino acids. In DNA form, the CDR3 reads TGCGCCAGCAGCTCACCTGGGGGGGAGACCCAGTACTTC. This gives the protein CASSSPGGETQYF.

V and J are TRBV6-5 and TRBJ2-7, with 7 bases identical to TRBD1. Germline V gene data show CDR1 as MNHEY and CDR2 as SVGAGI. This CDR3 has 15 amino acids. V lost 6 bases, J lost 7 bases, and 15 bases stayed unmatched. The CDR3 DNA follows: TGTGCCAGCAGAACCCCAACAGGGGTAACGGGAGAGCAGTACTTC. It translates to CASRTPTGVTGEQYF.

Written as DNA, the CDR3 is TGTGCCAGCAGCCAAGAGCGGGGGGGTACTGAAGCTTTCTTT. Its translation: CASSQERGGTEAFF. V usage is TRBV14 and J usage is TRBJ1-1, with D possibly being TRBD1 (5 bases). V shed 0 bases and J shed 5 bases, with 10 bases lying between them. Germline CDR1 and CDR2: SGHDN and FVKESK. CDR3 length: 14 residues.

The chain recombines TRBV28 with TRBJ2-2; TRBD1 matches at 7 bases. CDR1 is MDHEN and CDR2 is SYDVKM in the germline V gene. With 3 bases clipped from V and 0 bases from J, the junction kept 7 bases outside the gene matches. The CDR3 loop spans 17 amino acids. CDR3 sequence (DNA): TGTGCCAGCAGTTTCTGGGTGGGGACAGCGAACACCGGGGAGCTGTTTTTT. Translation gives CASSFWVGTANTGELFF.

With regard to this clone: Other DNA sequences from this sample encode an identical CDR3 as well. The chain recombines TRBV5-1 with TRBJ2-5; a weak D match, TRBD2 (6 bases). V gave up 5 bases and J gave up 1 base, with 12 bases separating them. The germline V gene has CDR1 SGHRS and CDR2 YFSETQ. The CDR3 has 14 amino acids. CDR3 sequence (DNA): TGCGCCAGCAGTCTTCCGGGGGTCCAAGAGACCCAGTACTTC. Translation: CASSLPGVQETQYF. The whole variable domain, remainder taken from reference TRBV5-1 and TRBJ2-5, is KAGVTQTPRYLIKTRGQQVTLSCSPISGHRSVSWYQQTPGQGLQFLFEYFSETQRNKGNFPGRFSGRQFSNSRSEMNVSTLELGDSALYLCASSLPGVQETQYFGPGTRLLVL.

CDR3 amino acids: CASSDPGNNSPLHF. The CDR3 nucleotides are TGTGCCAGCAGTGACCCAGGGAATAATTCACCCCTCCACTTT. This chain connects TRBV28 to TRBJ1-6; a possible D gene is TRBD1 (5 bases). Germline CDR1 reads MDHEN; CDR2 reads SYDVKM. This CDR3 comprises 14 residues. Trimming cost V 5 bases and J 5 bases, with 10 bases left between them.

The rearrangement uses TRBV7-3 and TRBJ2-2; a possible D gene is TRBD1 (5 bases). Germline-derived CDR1 and CDR2 are SGHTA and FQGTGA. V lost 0 bases and J lost 6, with 11 bases in between. The CDR3 contains 15 residues. DNA for the CDR3: TGTGCCAGCAGCTTAACAAAAACAGGCCCCGGGGAGCTGTTTTTT. It translates to CASSLTKTGPGELFF. The full variable domain, rest sourced from reference TRBV7-3 and TRBJ2-2, is GAGVSQTPSNKVTEKGKYVELRCDPISGHTALYWYRQSLGQGPEFLIYFQGTGAADDSGLPNDRFFAVRPEGSVSTLKIQRTERGDSAVYLCASSLTKTGPGELFFGEGSRLTVL.